The rows below give T cell receptor beta chains drawn from one sample of a study of control samples from healthy donors and cancer patients. Libraries were prepared by immunoSEQ multiplex PCR; TCRdb keeps only in-frame clonotypes and omits some of them. This sample has roughly 200,000 clones, with approximately 91% found just once. Sequencing used blood. The receptor set was obtained from a young man in good health. Both conserved end residues are part of each CDR3. D genes are given only for firm matches. Rows give clone size only sometimes, using once, few, many, or a class for an expanded clone.

clone size	J gene	V gene	D gene	CDR3 DNA	CDR3 protein
NA	TRBJ2-2	TRBV27	TRBD1	TGTGCCAGCAGTTTATCGGGGACAGGGCTTCGTACCGGGGAGCTGTTTTTT	CASSLSGTGLRTGELFF
NA	TRBJ2-2	TRBV9	NA	TGTGCCAGCAGCGTCGCACAGGGACGGAACACCGGGGAGCTGTTTTTT	CASSVAQGRNTGELFF
once	TRBJ1-5	TRBV19	NA	TGTGCCAGTAGTCCTGAAACCGGACATCTACGCAATCAGCCCCAGCATTTT	CASSPETGHLRNQPQHF
NA	TRBJ2-6	TRBV9	NA	TGTGCCAGCAGCGGCAGGATCACTGGGGCCAACGTCCTGACTTTC	CASSGRITGANVLTF
NA	TRBJ1-1	TRBV7-3	TRBD1	TGTGCCAGCAGCACATCCGGGACAGCGAACACTGAAGCTTTCTTT	CASSTSGTANTEAFF
NA	TRBJ2-2	TRBV9	TRBD2	TGTGCCAGCAGCGTAAGCTCTAGCGGGGTGTCCGCGGAGCTGTTTTTT	CASSVSSSGVSAELFF
NA	TRBJ1-1	TRBV3-1/TRBV3-2	TRBD1	TGTGCCAGCAGCCAGGGACAGGGGGCGTGGAACACTGAAGCTTTCTTT	CASSQGQGAWNTEAFF
NA	TRBJ2-7	TRBV6-5	NA	TGTGCCAGCAGTTACGCCGCTGGACTGTTAGGCGACGAGCAGTACTTC	CASSYAAGLLGDEQYF
NA	TRBJ2-3	TRBV2	NA	TGTGCCTCCCGGGACACCACAGATACGCAGTATTTT	CASRDTTDTQYF
NA	TRBJ1-1	TRBV2	NA	TGTGCCAGCAGGGGCAGGGAGAGGACTGAAGCTTTCTTT	CASRGRERTEAFF
NA	TRBJ1-1	TRBV19	NA	TGTGCCAGTGGGCCAGGGGCAAACACTGAAGCTTTCTTT	CASGPGANTEAFF
NA	TRBJ1-6	TRBV15	NA	TGTGCCACCAGCAGAGATTCCAATTCACCCCTCCACTTT	CATSRDSNSPLHF
NA	TRBJ1-1	TRBV7-9	NA	TGTGCCAGCAGCGGATCTAGGTCGGGGACTGAAGCTTTCTTT	CASSGSRSGTEAFF
NA	TRBJ2-7	TRBV2	NA	TGTGCCAGCAGCCAATCGGGGGTGCGGATCTACGAGCAGTACTTC	CASSQSGVRIYEQYF
NA	TRBJ2-3	TRBV3-1/TRBV3-2	TRBD2	TGTGCCAGCAGCCAGCGCACCGGGACTAGAGGCACAGATACGCAGTATTTT	CASSQRTGTRGTDTQYF
NA	TRBJ2-2	TRBV9	NA	TGTGCCAGCGGGGGGTTGGCTGAGAACACCGGGGAGCTGTTTTTT	CASGGLAENTGELFF
once	TRBJ1-4	TRBV5-1	NA	TGCGCCAGCAGCCCAGGGGCAACTAATGAAAAACTGTTTTTT	CASSPGATNEKLFF
once	TRBJ1-1	TRBV7-9	TRBD1	TGTGCCAGCAGCTTAGGGACAGGGGCTGAAGCTTTCTTT	CASSLGTGAEAFF
NA	TRBJ2-7	TRBV7-8	TRBD1	TGTGCCAGCAGCTTTCCCCGGGACAGGGGCTCCTACGAGCAGTACTTC	CASSFPRDRGSYEQYF
NA	TRBJ1-1	TRBV6-5	TRBD1	TGTGCCAGCAGAAGCGACAGGGCAGCTTTCTTT	CASRSDRAAFF
NA	TRBJ2-1	TRBV11-2	TRBD1	TGTGCCAGCTCCCGGACAGGGTATGAGCAGTTCTTC	CASSRTGYEQFF
NA	TRBJ1-3	TRBV7-8	NA	TGTGCCAGCAGTTTCTTAGCCCCGAGCTCTGGAAACACCATATATTTT	CASSFLAPSSGNTIYF
NA	TRBJ2-3	TRBV19	NA	TGTGCCAGTAGTCTGGATGTCCTTGGAGATACGCAGTATTTT	CASSLDVLGDTQYF
NA	TRBJ2-1	TRBV14	TRBD2	TGTGCCAGCAGCAGAGGGACTAGCGGGGCCCCAGTTCACAATGAGCAGTTCTTC	CASSRGTSGAPVHNEQFF
NA	TRBJ1-3	TRBV30	NA	TGTGCCTGGAGCCCAACCCGGACGTCGAGCTCTGGAAACACCATATATTTT	CAWSPTRTSSSGNTIYF
NA	TRBJ2-7	TRBV7-9	NA	TGTGCCAGCACCCAGGGGGGAGCGCTCACCTACGAGCAGTACTTC	CASTQGGALTYEQYF
NA	TRBJ1-6	TRBV6-6	TRBD1	TGTGCCAGCAGTTTGGGCAGGGGGACCTATAATTCACCCCTCCACTTT	CASSLGRGTYNSPLHF
NA	TRBJ2-1	TRBV10-3	TRBD2	TGTGCCATCAGTTCTCTAGCGGGGGGCTATTTGGAGCAGTTCTTC	CAISSLAGGYLEQFF
NA	TRBJ1-3	TRBV30	NA	TGTGCCTGGAGTTCCCCCCGCAGGGGAGCTGGAAACACCATATATTTT	CAWSSPRRGAGNTIYF
NA	TRBJ1-3	TRBV7-9	NA	TGTGCCAGCGGAAACTACAGAAACTCTGGAAACACCATATATTTT	CASGNYRNSGNTIYF
NA	TRBJ1-2	TRBV12-3/TRBV12-4	NA	TGTGCCAGCAGGCGTCGTGAGCATGGCTACACCTTC	CASRRREHGYTF
NA	TRBJ1-1	TRBV18	NA	TGTGCCAGCTCACTCACAAGCACTGAAGCTTTCTTT	CASSLTSTEAFF
NA	TRBJ2-4	TRBV4-1	TRBD2	TGCGCCAGCAGCCAAGGGACTAGCAAAAACATTCAGTACTTC	CASSQGTSKNIQYF
NA	TRBJ2-3	TRBV11-2	TRBD2	TGTGCCAGCAGCGGTGGGGGACTAGCGGGGACCACAGATACGCAGTATTTT	CASSGGGLAGTTDTQYF
NA	TRBJ2-2	TRBV12-3/TRBV12-4	NA	TGTGCCAGCAGGTTAGAGGGGACCGGGGAGCTGTTTTTT	CASRLEGTGELFF
NA	TRBJ1-5	TRBV5-6	NA	TGTGCCAGCAGCTTGTTAGGGGAAAGCAATCAGCCCCAGCATTTT	CASSLLGESNQPQHF
NA	TRBJ2-6	TRBV5-1	NA	TGCGCCAGCATGATAGGTCCCATGGGAACCGGGGCCAACGTCCTGACTTTC	CASMIGPMGTGANVLTF
few	TRBJ1-1	TRBV18	TRBD1	TGTGCCAGCTCACCACCGGGAGGACAGGGACGAACTGCTGAAGCTTTCTTT	CASSPPGGQGRTAEAFF
few	TRBJ2-1	TRBV2	TRBD2	TGTGCCAGCAGTCCCCGGGAGGCTGATGGCGGGAAGTTCTTC	CASSPREADGGKFF
few	TRBJ1-5	TRBV7-8	TRBD1	TGTGCCAGCAGCCCGGACAGGGTACCCAATCAGCCCCAGCATTTT	CASSPDRVPNQPQHF